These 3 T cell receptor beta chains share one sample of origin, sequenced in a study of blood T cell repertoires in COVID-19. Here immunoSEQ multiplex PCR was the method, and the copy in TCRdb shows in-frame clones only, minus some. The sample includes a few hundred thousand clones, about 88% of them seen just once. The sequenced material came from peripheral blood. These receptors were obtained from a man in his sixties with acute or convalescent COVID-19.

The CDR3 protein is CASSLGTATDTQYF. In DNA form, the CDR3 reads TGCGCCAGCAGCTTGGGGACAGCCACAGATACGCAGTATTTT. The chain couples TRBV5-1 to TRBJ2-3, with D possibly being TRBD1 (6 bases). Germline loops: CDR1 SGHRS, CDR2 YFSETQ. This CDR3 is 14 amino acids long. V was shortened by 0 bases and J by 2 bases, with 7 bases between the two germline ends.

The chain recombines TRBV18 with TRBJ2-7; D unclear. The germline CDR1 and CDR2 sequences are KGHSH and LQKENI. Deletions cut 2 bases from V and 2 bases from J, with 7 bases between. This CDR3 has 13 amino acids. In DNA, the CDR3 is TGTGCCAGCTCACCAGGCAGAACCTACGAGCAGTACTTC. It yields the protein CASSPGRTYEQYF.

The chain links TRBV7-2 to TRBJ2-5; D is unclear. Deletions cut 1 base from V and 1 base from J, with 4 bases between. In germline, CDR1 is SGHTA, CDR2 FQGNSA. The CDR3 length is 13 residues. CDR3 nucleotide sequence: TGTGCCAGCAGCTTAGGCGGCCAAGAGACCCAGTACTTC. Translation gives CASSLGGQETQYF. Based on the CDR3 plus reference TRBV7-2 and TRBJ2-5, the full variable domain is GAGVSQSPSNKVTEKGKDVELRCDPISGHTALYWYRQSLGQGLEFLIYFQGNSAPDKSGLPSDRFSAERTGGSVSTLTIQRTQQEDSAVYLCASSLGGQETQYFGPGTRLLVL.